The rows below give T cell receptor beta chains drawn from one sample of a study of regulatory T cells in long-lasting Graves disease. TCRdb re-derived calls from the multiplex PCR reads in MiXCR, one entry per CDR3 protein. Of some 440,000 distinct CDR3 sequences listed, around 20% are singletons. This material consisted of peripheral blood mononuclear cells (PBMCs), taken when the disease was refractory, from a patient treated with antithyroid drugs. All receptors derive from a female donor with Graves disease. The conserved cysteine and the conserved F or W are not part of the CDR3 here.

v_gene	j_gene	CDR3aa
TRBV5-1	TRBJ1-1	ASSPGLVSNTEAF
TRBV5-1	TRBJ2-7	ASSLVSEYEQY
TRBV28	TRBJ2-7	ASSSNRPSYEQY
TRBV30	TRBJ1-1	AWAQGAEAF
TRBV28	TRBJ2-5	ASSLYGGETQY
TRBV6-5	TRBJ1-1	ASSYSMAGGTEAF
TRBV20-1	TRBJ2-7	SARDEMSSSYEQY
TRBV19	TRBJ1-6	ASSFDRGGNSPLH
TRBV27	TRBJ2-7	ASSLLGGPYEQY
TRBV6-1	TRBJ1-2	ASSEAPGGNYGYT
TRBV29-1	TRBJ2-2	SVLVRGDTGELS